Listed here are 3 T cell receptor beta chains from one sample, sequenced in a study of blood T cell repertoires in COVID-19. The protocol was immunoSEQ multiplex PCR, while the TCRdb copy is restricted to in-frame clones and leaves out a portion. The sample lists 250,000 or so clones; about 80% were seen once. Sequencing input: PBMCs or T cells enriched from blood (not recorded which). Receptors were obtained from a woman aged 40 to 55 who had been exposed to COVID-19.

The chain has TRBV7-3 and TRBJ1-2, with D uncertain. This CDR3 is built from 14 residues. Trimming took 1 base from V and 7 from J, leaving 13 bases between them. Germline V CDR1 and CDR2: SGHTA, FQGTGA. CDR3 in DNA: TGTGCCAGCAGCTTAAACGAGGGCAGAGGTGGCTACACCTTC. Encoded protein: CASSLNEGRGGYTF.

This clone appeared a few times. The V gene is TRBV7-9, the J gene TRBJ1-2; 7 bases agree with TRBD1. The V gene's germline CDR1 is SEHNR and CDR2 FQNEAQ (reference sequence). J gave up 6 bases and V 4 bases, and 8 bases lay outside the gene matches. The CDR3 runs to 14 residues. The DNA for the CDR3 is TGTGCCAGCAGCTCAAAACAGGGGAAGGATGGCTACACCTTC. This translates into CASSSKQGKDGYTF.

V gene TRBV9 combines with J gene TRBJ2-1; the D is unclear. V was shortened by 4 bases and J by 7 bases, with 9 bases between the two germline ends. The CDR3 contains 12 residues. Germline V gene data show CDR1 as SGDLS and CDR2 as YYNGEE. In DNA, the CDR3 is TGTGCCAGCAGCCCAGATTGGAATGAGCAGTTCTTC. It codes for CASSPDWNEQFF.